The next 20 T cell receptor beta chains were all read from a single sample in a study of beta chain features in type 1 diabetes. All of the isolated RNA was reverse transcribed, so expressed TCRB transcripts were sequenced. Generated by immunoSEQ multiplex PCR, the TCRdb table keeps only in-frame clones and is missing some. The sample shows about 650,000 clones, around 12% of them seen only once. These TCRs' antigens remain unknown. Findings and limits, study-wide: Researchers report that Type 1 diabetes patients had moderately but significantly shorter TCRB CDR3s across all four CD4+ subsets.

The sequenced sample consisted of naive CD4+ T cells from blood. The receptors shown here come from a man aged 25-45 years with type 1 diabetes.

This clone appeared a few times. The gene calls are TRBV30 and TRBJ2-4; no reliable D call. The germline gives CDR1 GTSNPN, CDR2 SVGIG (reference sequence). CDR3 length: 14 residues. The ends were cut back, 0 bases at V and 0 bases at J, with 6 bases in the middle. As DNA, the CDR3 is TGTGCCTGGAGTGTCTCTCTAGCCAAAAACATTCAGTACTTC. This encodes CAWSVSLAKNIQYF.

This clone was counted a few times. This chain uses TRBV27 with TRBJ2-5; 10 bases line up with TRBD1. This CDR3 is built from 16 residues. The germline CDR1 and CDR2 sequences are MNHEY and SMNVEV (reference sequence). Germline trimming cut 5 bases from V and 5 bases from J; bases unmatched to any gene: 11. DNA of the CDR3: TGTGCCAGCAGTCCATCGGTGACAGGGGGCGGTGAGACCCAGTACTTC. Protein: CASSPSVTGGGETQYF.

The table lists this clone with a few counts. This chain uses TRBV28 with TRBJ1-2, with TRBD1 as a possible D gene (6 bases). CDR1 is MDHEN, CDR2 SYDVKM, per germline. The CDR3 length is 14 residues. The V end was cut by 2 bases, the J end by 2 bases, with 9 bases between. Here the CDR3 reads CASSLTGQNYGYTF. The CDR3 nucleotides are TGTGCCAGCAGTTTAACAGGGCAGAACTATGGCTACACCTTC.

There are a few counts of this clone. The V gene is TRBV5-1, the J gene TRBJ1-6; D gene unclear. Deletions cut 3 bases from V and 7 bases from J, with 8 bases between. CDR1 is SGHRS, CDR2 YFSETQ, per germline. The CDR3 runs to 13 residues. As DNA, the CDR3 is TGCGCCAGCAGCTCCACTTACAATTCACCCCTCCACTTT. This translates into CASSSTYNSPLHF.

This chain joins TRBV27 and TRBJ2-5; the D gene could be TRBD1 or TRBD2 (5 bases each). The germline gives CDR1 MNHEY, CDR2 SMNVEV (reference sequence). Deletions cut 5 bases from V and 5 bases from J, with 21 bases between. There are 16 residues in the CDR3. The CDR3 here is CASSIHSIGGGETQYF. In nucleotides, the CDR3 is TGTGCCAGCAGTATACATAGTATTGGGGGTGGGGAGACCCAGTACTTC.

There are a few counts of this clone. The chain has TRBV5-6 and TRBJ1-6; D is undetermined. CDR1 and CDR2 from the germline V gene are SGHDT and YYEEEE. The CDR3 runs to 15 residues. V lost 0 bases to trimming and J lost 8 bases, with 12 bases between them. CDR3 coding DNA: TGTGCCAGCAGCTTGGCCGGCCAAGTTTATTCACCCCTCCACTTT. Encoded protein: CASSLAGQVYSPLHF. The full variable domain, rest sourced from reference TRBV5-6 and TRBJ1-6, is DAGVTQSPTHLIKTRGQQVTLRCSPKSGHDTVSWYQQALGQGPQFIFQYYEEEERQRGNFPDRFSGHQFPNYSSELNVNALLLGDSALYLCASSLAGQVYSPLHFGNGTRLTVT.

This rearrangement joins TRBV11-3 to TRBJ2-5; 7 bases agree with TRBD1. Losses at the gene ends were 5 bases for V and 6 bases for J; bases not matched to a gene: 6. Germline V lookup: CDR1 SGHNT, CDR2 YENEEA. This CDR3 has 13 residues. The CDR3 region is CASSPDREKTQYF. In nucleotides, the CDR3 is TGTGCCAGCAGCCCAGACAGGGAAAAGACCCAGTACTTC.

This clone was seen only a few times. CDR3 sequence (DNA): TGTGCCAGCAGTGCCCAGGACAGGGGGAGTCATAATTCACCCCTCCACTTT. It specifies CASSAQDRGSHNSPLHF. V gene TRBV25-1 combines with J gene TRBJ1-6; 10 nucleotides line up with TRBD1. This CDR3 region has 17 residues. CDR1 and CDR2 (germline): MGHDK, SYGVNS. The ends lost 4 bases at V and 5 bases at J; junction bases unmatched: 8.

This chain joins TRBV29-1 and TRBJ2-4, with D possibly called TRBD1 or TRBD2 (6 bases each). Looked up from germline, CDR1 is SQVTM and CDR2 is ANQGSEA. The CDR3 spans 16 residues. The V end was cut by 6 bases, the J end by 3 bases, with 21 bases between. This chain's CDR3 is CSVPGGGGGNKNIQYF. CDR3 in DNA: TGCAGCGTCCCTGGGGGTGGAGGGGGTAACAAAAACATTCAGTACTTC.

This chain joins TRBV7-2 and TRBJ2-7; 9 positions agree with TRBD1. CDR1 SGHTA and CDR2 FQGNSA come from the germline V gene. This CDR3 region has 14 residues. V trimming: 2 bases; J trimming: 7 bases; junction bases outside the gene matches: 6. The CDR3 DNA sequence: TGTGCCAGCAGCTTACGGACAGGGGAGTATGAGCAGTACTTC. Translated: CASSLRTGEYEQYF.

This clone has more than one count but fewer than ten. The chain couples TRBV7-2 to TRBJ1-1; perhaps TRBD1 as D (6 bases). CDR1 is SGHTA and CDR2 is FQGNSA in the germline V gene. With 5 bases removed from V and 7 bases from J, the gap between germline ends came to 11 bases. The CDR3 has 12 residues. CDR3 residues: CASSPRGGEAFF. The DNA of the CDR3 is TGTGCCAGCAGCCCCAGGGGAGGTGAAGCTTTCTTT.

CDR3: CASSRTEVFMNTEAFF. In DNA form, the CDR3 reads TGTGCCAGCAGTCGGACAGAAGTCTTTATGAACACTGAAGCTTTCTTT. The chain recombines TRBV9 with TRBJ1-1, with D maybe TRBD1 (6 bases). The germline gives CDR1 SGDLS, CDR2 YYNGEE. V dropped 5 bases and J dropped 0 bases, with 17 bases sitting between them. The CDR3 sequence is 16 residues long.

This clone has only a few counts. V gene TRBV5-8 combines with J gene TRBJ1-5; TRBD1 agrees at 10 bases. The CDR3 length is 16 residues. Unmatched junction bases numbered 6, after V lost 4 bases and J lost 2 bases. Looked up from germline, CDR1 is SGHTS and CDR2 is YDEGEE. CDR3 nucleotides: TGTGCCAGCAGCCTGGGGACAGGGGCGGGCAATCAGCCCCAGCATTTT. This sequence encodes CASSLGTGAGNQPQHF.

This clone came up a few times. The chain combines TRBV7-9 with TRBJ2-3; D might be TRBD1 (5 bases). Germline V gene data show CDR1 as SEHNR and CDR2 as FQNEAQ (reference sequence). Between the trimmed V and J ends, which lost 0 bases and 4 bases, there was a span of 8 bases. This CDR3 region has 14 residues. The CDR3 sequence is CASSLAGLPDTQYF. The CDR3 bases are TGTGCCAGCAGCTTAGCGGGGCTCCCAGATACGCAGTATTTT. Together with reference TRBV7-9 and TRBJ2-3, the CDR3 gives the full variable domain: DTGVSQNPRHKITKRGQNVTFRCDPISEHNRLYWYRQTLGQGPEFLTYFQNEAQLEKSRLLSDRFSAERPKGSFSTLEIQRTEQGDSAMYLCASSLAGLPDTQYFGPGTRLTVL.

The chain combines TRBV6-1 with TRBJ1-5, with TRBD1 as a possible D gene (6 bases). The CDR3 covers 15 residues. V was pared by 3 bases and J by 1 base, with 10 bases between. From germline, CDR1 is MNHNS and CDR2 SASEGT. Here the CDR3 DNA reads TGTGCCAGCAGTGAGACAGGCACAAGCAATCAGCCCCAGCATTTT. The encoded protein is CASSETGTSNQPQHF.

This clone turned up a few times. This chain joins TRBV5-4 and TRBJ1-1; TRBD1 matches 10 bases. The J segment lost 3 bases and the V segment lost 3 bases, leaving 5 bases of the junction unmatched. Germline V CDR1 and CDR2: SGHNT, YYREEE (reference sequence). The CDR3 spans 15 residues. The CDR3 DNA is TGTGCCAGCAGCTCTAAAGGACAGGGGGACACTGAAGCTTTCTTT. Translated: CASSSKGQGDTEAFF.

Only a few counts were recorded for this clone. The V and J genes are TRBV19 and TRBJ2-1, with 9 nucleotides matching TRBD1. V lost 6 bases to trimming and J lost 10 bases; unmatched junction nucleotides: 1. This CDR3 contains 11 residues. Germline V gene sequence: CDR1 LNHDA, CDR2 SQIVND (reference sequence). The DNA for the CDR3 is TGTGCCAGTAGGGGACAGGGCGAGCAGTTCTTC. Translating it yields CASRGQGEQFF.

The chain joins TRBV19 to TRBJ2-1; the match to TRBD2 covers 7 bases. Germline V gives CDR1 LNHDA, CDR2 SQIVND (reference sequence). V dropped 3 bases and J dropped 8; count of bases not matched to a gene: 1. There are 12 residues in the CDR3. CDR3 DNA sequence: TGTGCCAGTAGTATGGGAGGGGATGAGCAGTTCTTC. It translates to CASSMGGDEQFF. The full variable domain, with the rest looked up from reference TRBV19 and TRBJ2-1, is DGGITQSPKYLFRKEGQNVTLSCEQNLNHDAMYWYRQDPGQGLRLIYYSQIVNDFQKGDIAEGYSVSREKKESFPLTVTSAQKNPTAFYLCASSMGGDEQFFGPGTRLTVL.

This clone has more than one count but fewer than ten. The J gene is TRBJ2-3, the V gene TRBV7-2, with D maybe TRBD2 (5 bases). Trimming shortened V by 6 bases and J by 7 bases, and 11 bases separated the two germline ends. The CDR3 extends over 12 amino acids. Germline V gene sequence: CDR1 SGHTA, CDR2 FQGNSA. CDR3 sequence: CASRETGNTQYF. CDR3 sequence (DNA): TGTGCCAGCAGGGAAACCGGGAATACGCAGTATTTT.

Comments on this clone: Other DNA sequences from this sample encode an identical CDR3 as well. The chain uses TRBV7-9 and TRBJ1-5; no clear D gene. This CDR3 is built from 12 residues. Trimming took off 4 bases at V and 4 bases at J, with 5 bases between the two ends. The V gene's germline CDR1 is SEHNR and CDR2 FQNEAQ (reference sequence). CDR3 sequence (DNA): TGTGCCAGCAGCTCTAGGAATCAGCCCCAGCATTTT. It is translated as CASSSRNQPQHF.